Listed below are T cell receptor beta chains from one sample, sequenced in a study of blood T cell repertoires in COVID-19. The repertoire was sequenced with immunoSEQ multiplex PCR; TCRdb's copy has only in-frame clones and lacks some. This sample has over 30,000 clones, with about 87% found just once. Sequencing was done on a sample of peripheral blood. The receptors were gathered from an older man with acute or convalescent COVID-19. The conserved cysteine and the conserved F or W are not part of the CDR3 here. D genes are given only for firm matches. Size tells how often a clone was seen (once, few, many) or the class of an expanded clone, and some rows leave it out.

clone size: .
V gene: TRBV24-1
J gene: TRBJ2-7
D gene: .
CDR3 protein: ATSDWTSPGEQY

clone size: few
V gene: TRBV15
J gene: TRBJ2-1
D gene: TRBD2
CDR3 protein: ATSSGTSSYNEQF

clone size: .
V gene: TRBV7-2
J gene: TRBJ1-1
D gene: TRBD1
CDR3 protein: ASSQGLQGVRGTEAF

clone size: .
V gene: TRBV4-2
J gene: TRBJ1-1
D gene: .
CDR3 protein: ASSQGGLFGAF

clone size: .
V gene: TRBV6-5
J gene: TRBJ1-3
D gene: .
CDR3 protein: ASTGTSYGNTIY

clone size: .
V gene: TRBV6-2/TRBV6-3
J gene: TRBJ1-5
D gene: TRBD1
CDR3 protein: ASSVGQGAGGNQPQH

clone size: few
V gene: TRBV7-9
J gene: TRBJ1-3
D gene: .
CDR3 protein: ASSLYRGRNTIY

clone size: .
V gene: TRBV5-1
J gene: TRBJ1-4
D gene: TRBD1
CDR3 protein: ASSPDVGQGAEKLF

clone size: .
V gene: TRBV3-1/TRBV3-2
J gene: TRBJ2-3
D gene: TRBD2
CDR3 protein: ASSQQASGSTDTQY

clone size: .
V gene: TRBV5-1
J gene: TRBJ2-5
D gene: TRBD1
CDR3 protein: ASSLEPTGGVETQY

clone size: .
V gene: TRBV18
J gene: TRBJ1-2
D gene: .
CDR3 protein: ASSPQGKDGYT

clone size: .
V gene: TRBV5-1
J gene: TRBJ2-1
D gene: TRBD1
CDR3 protein: ASSSARGRRGEQF

clone size: .
V gene: TRBV27
J gene: TRBJ1-1
D gene: TRBD1
CDR3 protein: ASSLRQGAEAF

clone size: .
V gene: TRBV11-2
J gene: TRBJ2-7
D gene: TRBD2
CDR3 protein: ASSPQGGGGTYEQY

clone size: .
V gene: TRBV20-1
J gene: TRBJ1-1
D gene: TRBD1
CDR3 protein: SALDRVDIL

clone size: once
V gene: TRBV18
J gene: TRBJ2-2
D gene: .
CDR3 protein: ASSPPQGINTGELF

clone size: few
V gene: TRBV10-3
J gene: TRBJ2-7
D gene: .
CDR3 protein: AISESRRGGKNEQY

clone size: .
V gene: TRBV3-1/TRBV3-2
J gene: TRBJ2-5
D gene: .
CDR3 protein: ASSPIGSPGETQY

clone size: .
V gene: TRBV4-2
J gene: TRBJ1-1
D gene: .
CDR3 protein: ASSQDRGVDTEAF

clone size: .
V gene: TRBV18
J gene: TRBJ1-1
D gene: .
CDR3 protein: ASSPAATEAF

clone size: .
V gene: TRBV5-1
J gene: TRBJ1-1
D gene: TRBD1
CDR3 protein: ASSGTADTEAF

clone size: .
V gene: TRBV19
J gene: TRBJ1-1
D gene: .
CDR3 protein: ASSIQGSEAF

clone size: .
V gene: TRBV7-7
J gene: TRBJ2-5
D gene: TRBD1
CDR3 protein: ASSSGGSKETQY

clone size: .
V gene: TRBV28
J gene: TRBJ2-7
D gene: TRBD1
CDR3 protein: ASSLWGTVPEQY

clone size: .
V gene: TRBV12-3/TRBV12-4
J gene: TRBJ1-5
D gene: .
CDR3 protein: ASSLTENQPQH

clone size: .
V gene: TRBV6-2/TRBV6-3
J gene: TRBJ2-7
D gene: TRBD1
CDR3 protein: ASSYPGTGVYEQY

clone size: .
V gene: TRBV7-2
J gene: TRBJ1-1
D gene: .
CDR3 protein: ASSSSGAGVMLNTEAF

clone size: .
V gene: TRBV6-2/TRBV6-3
J gene: TRBJ2-5
D gene: TRBD1
CDR3 protein: ASSPTGGGETQY

clone size: .
V gene: TRBV21-1
J gene: TRBJ2-2
D gene: .
CDR3 protein: ASTFVSNRDSENTGELF

clone size: .
V gene: TRBV3-1/TRBV3-2
J gene: TRBJ1-5
D gene: .
CDR3 protein: ASSQGRLQPQH

clone size: .
V gene: TRBV30
J gene: TRBJ1-4
D gene: .
CDR3 protein: AWSLNRNNEKLF

clone size: .
V gene: TRBV3-1/TRBV3-2
J gene: TRBJ2-1
D gene: TRBD1
CDR3 protein: ASSQAYRDRGEQF

clone size: .
V gene: TRBV9
J gene: TRBJ1-1
D gene: .
CDR3 protein: ASSIRSGGDTEAF

clone size: few
V gene: TRBV19
J gene: TRBJ1-6
D gene: TRBD1
CDR3 protein: ASSMDRADSPLH

clone size: .
V gene: TRBV5-1
J gene: TRBJ2-7
D gene: .
CDR3 protein: ASSLAADEQY

clone size: .
V gene: TRBV6-2/TRBV6-3
J gene: TRBJ2-3
D gene: TRBD1
CDR3 protein: ASSPGQKDTDTQY

clone size: .
V gene: TRBV6-4
J gene: TRBJ1-1
D gene: .
CDR3 protein: ASSITLNTEAF

clone size: .
V gene: TRBV19
J gene: TRBJ2-4
D gene: .
CDR3 protein: ASRGAGLAKNIQY

clone size: .
V gene: TRBV4-3
J gene: TRBJ1-2
D gene: .
CDR3 protein: ASSQDRVGGYT

clone size: .
V gene: TRBV7-2
J gene: TRBJ2-3
D gene: .
CDR3 protein: ASSLGSGDTQY

clone size: few
V gene: TRBV14
J gene: TRBJ1-5
D gene: TRBD1
CDR3 protein: ASSQGQGPVSQPQH

clone size: .
V gene: TRBV12-3/TRBV12-4
J gene: TRBJ1-1
D gene: .
CDR3 protein: ASSLGHTEAF

clone size: .
V gene: TRBV7-2
J gene: TRBJ2-3
D gene: TRBD2
CDR3 protein: ASSFPGTSDADTQY

clone size: few
V gene: TRBV7-6
J gene: TRBJ2-2
D gene: TRBD1
CDR3 protein: ASSPDRVTGELF

clone size: .
V gene: TRBV18
J gene: TRBJ2-2
D gene: TRBD1
CDR3 protein: ASSPARGQDTGELF

clone size: .
V gene: TRBV18
J gene: TRBJ2-2
D gene: .
CDR3 protein: ASSPGNTGELF

clone size: .
V gene: TRBV6-5
J gene: TRBJ2-2
D gene: TRBD2
CDR3 protein: ASNRGREGTGELF

clone size: .
V gene: TRBV10-3
J gene: TRBJ2-2
D gene: .
CDR3 protein: AITAANTGELF

clone size: .
V gene: TRBV6-6
J gene: TRBJ1-1
D gene: .
CDR3 protein: ASILDRNTEAF

clone size: few
V gene: TRBV7-8
J gene: TRBJ1-3
D gene: .
CDR3 protein: ASSLGGTTNTIY

clone size: .
V gene: TRBV28
J gene: TRBJ1-1
D gene: .
CDR3 protein: ASRWSNGNTEAF